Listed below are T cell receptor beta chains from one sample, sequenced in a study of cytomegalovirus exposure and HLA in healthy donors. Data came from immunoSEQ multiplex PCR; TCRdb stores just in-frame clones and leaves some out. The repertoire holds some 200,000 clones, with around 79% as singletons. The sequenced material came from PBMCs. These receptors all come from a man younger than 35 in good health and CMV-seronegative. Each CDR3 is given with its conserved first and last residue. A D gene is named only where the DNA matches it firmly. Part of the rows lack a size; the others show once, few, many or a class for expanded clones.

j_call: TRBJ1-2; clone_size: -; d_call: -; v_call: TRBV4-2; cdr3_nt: TGTGCCAGCAGCCAAGCGGCCGGGGGGGGGAACTATGGCTACACCTTC; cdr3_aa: CASSQAAGGGNYGYTF
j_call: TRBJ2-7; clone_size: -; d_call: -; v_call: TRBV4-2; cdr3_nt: TGTGCCAGCAGCCAAGACGGAATCGGCGGGGACTCCTACGAGCAGTACTTC; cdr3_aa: CASSQDGIGGDSYEQYF
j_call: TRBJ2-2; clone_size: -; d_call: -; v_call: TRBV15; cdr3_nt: TGTGCCACCAGCAGAGACAGGGTCATTACCGGGGAGCTGTTTTTT; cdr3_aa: CATSRDRVITGELFF
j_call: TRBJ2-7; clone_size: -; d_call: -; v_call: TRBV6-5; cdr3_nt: TGTGCCAGCAGTTACGCGGGGGAGCAGTACTTC; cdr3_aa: CASSYAGEQYF
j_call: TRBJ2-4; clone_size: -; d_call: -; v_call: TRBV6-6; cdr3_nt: TGTGCCAGCAGACCACAGGAGGGAGGAATTAAAAACATTCAGTACTTC; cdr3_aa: CASRPQEGGIKNIQYF
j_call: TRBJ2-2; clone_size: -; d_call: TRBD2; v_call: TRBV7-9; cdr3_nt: TGTGCCAGCAGCACCGGACTAGCGGGAGCCGCGAACACCGGGGAGCTGTTTTTT; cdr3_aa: CASSTGLAGAANTGELFF
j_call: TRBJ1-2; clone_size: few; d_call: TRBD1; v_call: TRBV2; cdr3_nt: TGTGCCAACCAGGGGGCTAGCTATGGCTACACCTTC; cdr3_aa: CANQGASYGYTF
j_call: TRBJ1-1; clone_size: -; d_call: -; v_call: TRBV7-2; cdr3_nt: TGTGCCAGCAGCTTATTCGCAGTGGAGAGCACTGAAGCTTTCTTT; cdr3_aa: CASSLFAVESTEAFF
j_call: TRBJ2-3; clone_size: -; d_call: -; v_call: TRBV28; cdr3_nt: TGTGCCAGCAGGCCTCTGGCCGGGTCAAAAGATACGCAGTATTTT; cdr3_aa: CASRPLAGSKDTQYF
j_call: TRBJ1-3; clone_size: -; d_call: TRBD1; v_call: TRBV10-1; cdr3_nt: TGCGCCAGCAGGGGACAGGGTGGGCACACCATATATTTT; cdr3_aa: CASRGQGGHTIYF
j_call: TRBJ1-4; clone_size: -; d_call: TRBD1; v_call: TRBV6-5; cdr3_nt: TGTGCCAGCATTGGACAGGGGGGGACTAATGAAAAATTGTTTTTT; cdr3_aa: CASIGQGGTNEKLFF
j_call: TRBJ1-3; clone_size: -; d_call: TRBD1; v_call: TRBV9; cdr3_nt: TGTGCCAGCAGCGGGGGGGGACAGGTATCTGGAAACACCATATATTTT; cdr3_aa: CASSGGGQVSGNTIYF
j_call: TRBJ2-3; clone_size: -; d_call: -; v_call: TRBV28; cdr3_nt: TGTGCCAGCAGTACACCCCATACGCAGTATTTT; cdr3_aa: CASSTPHTQYF
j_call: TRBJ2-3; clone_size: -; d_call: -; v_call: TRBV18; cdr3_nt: TGTGCCAGCTCATCCTCCCCTGGGCCTAGCACAGATACGCAGTATTTT; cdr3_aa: CASSSSPGPSTDTQYF
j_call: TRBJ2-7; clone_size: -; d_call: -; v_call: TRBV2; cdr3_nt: TGTGCCAGCAGTGAGGCAGGGGACGAGCAGTACTTC; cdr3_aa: CASSEAGDEQYF